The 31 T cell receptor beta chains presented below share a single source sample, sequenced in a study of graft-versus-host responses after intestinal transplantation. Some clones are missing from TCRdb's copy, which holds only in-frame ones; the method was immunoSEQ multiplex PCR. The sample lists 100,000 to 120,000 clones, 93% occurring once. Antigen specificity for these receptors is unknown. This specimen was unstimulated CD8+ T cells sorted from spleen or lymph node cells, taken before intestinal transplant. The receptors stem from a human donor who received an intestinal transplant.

The CDR3 DNA follows: TGTGCCAGCAGTTTACGCGGTTCCTACGAGCAGTACTTC. As protein: CASSLRGSYEQYF. The V and J genes are TRBV28 and TRBJ2-7, with D unresolved. This CDR3 region has 13 residues. Trimming pared 2 bases from V and 1 base from J, leaving 6 bases between. Germline V gene sequence: CDR1 MDHEN, CDR2 SYDVKM.

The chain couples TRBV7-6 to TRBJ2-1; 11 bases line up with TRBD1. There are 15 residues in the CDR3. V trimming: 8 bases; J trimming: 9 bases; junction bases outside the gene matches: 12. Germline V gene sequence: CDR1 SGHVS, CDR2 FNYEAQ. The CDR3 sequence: CASATGTGGGGEQFF. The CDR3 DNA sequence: TGTGCCAGCGCAACCGGGACAGGGGGTGGAGGTGAGCAGTTCTTC.

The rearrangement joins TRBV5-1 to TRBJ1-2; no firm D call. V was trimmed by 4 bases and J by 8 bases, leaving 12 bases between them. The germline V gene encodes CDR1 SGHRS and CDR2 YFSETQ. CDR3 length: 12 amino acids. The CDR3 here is CASSLGGEGYTF. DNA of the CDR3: TGCGCCAGCAGCCTAGGCGGTGAGGGCTACACCTTC.

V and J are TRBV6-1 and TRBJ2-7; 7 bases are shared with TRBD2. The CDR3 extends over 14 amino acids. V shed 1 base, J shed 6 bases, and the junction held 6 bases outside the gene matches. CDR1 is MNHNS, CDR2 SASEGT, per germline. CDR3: CASSEEGLGSEQYF. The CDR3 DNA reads TGTGCCAGCAGTGAAGAAGGACTAGGGAGCGAGCAGTACTTC.

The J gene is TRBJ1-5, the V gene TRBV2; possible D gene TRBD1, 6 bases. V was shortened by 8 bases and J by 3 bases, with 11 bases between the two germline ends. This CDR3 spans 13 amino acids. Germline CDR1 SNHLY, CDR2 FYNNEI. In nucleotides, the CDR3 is TGTGCCAGCGCGGACAGTAACAATCAGCCCCAGCATTTT. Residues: CASADSNNQPQHF. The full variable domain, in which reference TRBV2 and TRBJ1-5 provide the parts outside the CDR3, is EPEVTQTPSHQVTQMGQEVILRCVPISNHLYFYWYRQILGQKVEFLVSFYNNEISEKSEIFDDQFSVERPDGSNFTLKIRSTKLEDSAMYFCASADSNNQPQHFGDGTRLSIL.

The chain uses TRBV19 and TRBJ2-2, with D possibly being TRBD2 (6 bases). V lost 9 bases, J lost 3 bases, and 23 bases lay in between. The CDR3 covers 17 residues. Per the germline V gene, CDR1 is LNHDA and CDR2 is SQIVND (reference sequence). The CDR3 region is CASRSSMTGVYTGELFF. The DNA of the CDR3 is TGTGCCAGCCGATCCTCCATGACGGGAGTGTACACCGGGGAGCTGTTTTTT.

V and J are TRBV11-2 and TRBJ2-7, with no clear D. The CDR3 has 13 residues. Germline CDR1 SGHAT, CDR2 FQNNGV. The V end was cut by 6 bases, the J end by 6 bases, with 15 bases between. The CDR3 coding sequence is TGTGCCAGCAGAATGCCTCCGAGAGTCGAGCAGTACTTC. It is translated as CASRMPPRVEQYF. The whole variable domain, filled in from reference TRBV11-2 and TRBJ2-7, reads EAGVAQSPRYKIIEKRQSVAFWCNPISGHATLYWYQQILGQGPKLLIQFQNNGVVDDSQLPKDRFSAERLKGVDSTLKIQPAKLEDSAVYLCASRMPPRVEQYFGPGTRLTVT.

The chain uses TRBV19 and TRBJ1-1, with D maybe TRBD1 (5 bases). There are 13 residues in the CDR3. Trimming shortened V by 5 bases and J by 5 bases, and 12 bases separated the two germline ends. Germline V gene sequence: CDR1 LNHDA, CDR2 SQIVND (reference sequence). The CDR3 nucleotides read TGTGCCAGTAGTGTTCAGGGAAGGACTGAAGCTTTCTTT. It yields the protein CASSVQGRTEAFF.

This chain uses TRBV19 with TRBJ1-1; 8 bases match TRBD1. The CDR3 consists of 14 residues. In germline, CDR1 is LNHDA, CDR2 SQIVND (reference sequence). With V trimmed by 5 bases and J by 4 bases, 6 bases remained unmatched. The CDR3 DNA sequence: TGTGCCAGTAGTGGCCAGGGGGCGCTCACTGAAGCTTTCTTT. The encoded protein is CASSGQGALTEAFF.

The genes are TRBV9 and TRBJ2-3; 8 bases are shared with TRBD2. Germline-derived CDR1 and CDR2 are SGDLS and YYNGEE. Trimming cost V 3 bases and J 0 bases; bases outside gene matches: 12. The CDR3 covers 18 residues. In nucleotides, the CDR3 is TGTGCCAGCAGCGCTCCCCAGGGACTAGTTTCTAGCACAGATACGCAGTATTTT. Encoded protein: CASSAPQGLVSSTDTQYF.

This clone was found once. The CDR3 DNA sequence: TGTGCCAGCAGCGCGGGGACGGACGAGCAGTACTTC. This gives the protein CASSAGTDEQYF. The J gene is TRBJ2-7, the V gene TRBV9; D could derive from TRBD1 or TRBD2 (5 bases each). Germline values: CDR1 SGDLS, CDR2 YYNGEE. V lost 3 bases and J lost 5, with 9 bases in between. The CDR3 has 12 amino acids. Supplemented by reference TRBV9 and TRBJ2-7, the full variable domain reads DSGVTQTPKHLITATGQRVTLRCSPRSGDLSVYWYQQSLDQGLQFLIQYYNGEERAKGNILERFSAQQFPDLHSELNLSSLELGDSALYFCASSAGTDEQYFGPGTRLTVT.

The CDR3 coding sequence is TGCAGTGCTACAACAGGGTACGAGCAGTACTTC. Its translation: CSATTGYEQYF. V gene TRBV20-1 combines with J gene TRBJ2-7, with D possibly matching TRBD1 (6 bases). V was clipped by 4 bases and J by 4 bases, with 8 bases between them. The CDR3 is made up of 11 amino acids. Germline CDR1 and CDR2: DFQATT and SNEGSKA (reference sequence).

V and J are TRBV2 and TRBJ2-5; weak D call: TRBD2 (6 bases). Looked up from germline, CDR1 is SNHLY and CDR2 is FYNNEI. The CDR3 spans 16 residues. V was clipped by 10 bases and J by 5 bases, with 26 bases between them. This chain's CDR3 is CATTPTSQGAGETQYF. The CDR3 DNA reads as TGTGCCACCACCCCGACGAGTCAAGGGGCGGGGGAGACCCAGTACTTC.

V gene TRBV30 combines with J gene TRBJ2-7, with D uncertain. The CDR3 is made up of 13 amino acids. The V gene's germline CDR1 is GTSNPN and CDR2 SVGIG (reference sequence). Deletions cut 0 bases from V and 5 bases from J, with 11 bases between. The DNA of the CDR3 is TGTGCCTGGAGTGTACGACTTCCCGACGAGCAGTACTTC. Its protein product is CAWSVRLPDEQYF.

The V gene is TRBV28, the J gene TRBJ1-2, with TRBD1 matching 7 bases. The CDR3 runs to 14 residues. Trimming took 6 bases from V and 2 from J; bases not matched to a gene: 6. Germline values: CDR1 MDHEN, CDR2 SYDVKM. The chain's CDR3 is CASSRDSRNYGYTF. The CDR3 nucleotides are TGTGCCAGCAGCCGGGACAGCCGAAACTATGGCTACACCTTC.

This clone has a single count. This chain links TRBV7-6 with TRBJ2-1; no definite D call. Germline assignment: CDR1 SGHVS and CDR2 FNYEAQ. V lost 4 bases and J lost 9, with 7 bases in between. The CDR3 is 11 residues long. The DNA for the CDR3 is TGTGCCAGCAGCTCCTCGACTGAGCAGTTCTTC. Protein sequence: CASSSSTEQFF.

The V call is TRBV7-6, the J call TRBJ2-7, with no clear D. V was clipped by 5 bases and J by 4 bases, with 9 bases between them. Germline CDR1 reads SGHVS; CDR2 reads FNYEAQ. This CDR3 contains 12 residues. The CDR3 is CASSHSRYEQYF. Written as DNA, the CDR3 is TGTGCCAGCAGCCATTCAAGGTACGAGCAGTACTTC.

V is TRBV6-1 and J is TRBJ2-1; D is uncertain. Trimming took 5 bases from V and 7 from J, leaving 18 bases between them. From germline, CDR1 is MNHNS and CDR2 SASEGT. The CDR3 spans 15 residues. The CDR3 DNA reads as TGTGCCAGCAGTCCTTACTATCACGACGGTAATGAGCAGTTCTTC. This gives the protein CASSPYYHDGNEQFF.

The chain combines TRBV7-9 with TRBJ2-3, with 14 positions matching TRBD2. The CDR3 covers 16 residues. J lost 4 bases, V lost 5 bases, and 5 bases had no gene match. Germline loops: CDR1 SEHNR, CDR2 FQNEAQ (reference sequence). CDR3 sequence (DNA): TGTGCCAGCAGCCCTCGGACTAGCGGGAGGTCAGATACGCAGTATTTT. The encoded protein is CASSPRTSGRSDTQYF.

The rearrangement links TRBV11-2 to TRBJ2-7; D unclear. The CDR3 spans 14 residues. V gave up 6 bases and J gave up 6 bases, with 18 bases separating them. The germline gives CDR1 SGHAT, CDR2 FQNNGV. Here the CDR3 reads CASRLSPRKSEQYF. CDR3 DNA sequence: TGTGCCAGCAGACTCTCCCCCCGGAAAAGCGAGCAGTACTTC. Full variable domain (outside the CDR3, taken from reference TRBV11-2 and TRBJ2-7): EAGVAQSPRYKIIEKRQSVAFWCNPISGHATLYWYQQILGQGPKLLIQFQNNGVVDDSQLPKDRFSAERLKGVDSTLKIQPAKLEDSAVYLCASRLSPRKSEQYFGPGTRLTVT.

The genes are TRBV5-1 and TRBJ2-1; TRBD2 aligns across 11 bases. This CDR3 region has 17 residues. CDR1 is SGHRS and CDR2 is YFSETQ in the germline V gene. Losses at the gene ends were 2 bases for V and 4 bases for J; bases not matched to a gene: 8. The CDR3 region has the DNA TGCGCCAGCAGCTTTAGCGGGAGGGCCGACAGTTACAATGAGCAGTTCTTC. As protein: CASSFSGRADSYNEQFF.

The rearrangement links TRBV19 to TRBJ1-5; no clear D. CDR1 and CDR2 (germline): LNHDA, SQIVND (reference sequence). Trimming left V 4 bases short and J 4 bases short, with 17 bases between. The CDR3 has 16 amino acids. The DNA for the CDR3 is TGTGCCAGTAGTACTAAAGGGCCGCTACCTAATCAGCCCCAGCATTTT. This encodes CASSTKGPLPNQPQHF. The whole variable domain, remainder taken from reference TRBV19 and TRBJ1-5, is DGGITQSPKYLFRKEGQNVTLSCEQNLNHDAMYWYRQDPGQGLRLIYYSQIVNDFQKGDIAEGYSVSREKKESFPLTVTSAQKNPTAFYLCASSTKGPLPNQPQHFGDGTRLSIL.

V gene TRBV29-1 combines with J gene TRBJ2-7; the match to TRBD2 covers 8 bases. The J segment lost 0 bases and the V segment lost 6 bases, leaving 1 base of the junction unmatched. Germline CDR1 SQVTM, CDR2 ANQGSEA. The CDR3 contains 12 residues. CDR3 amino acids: CSVGTSSYEQYF. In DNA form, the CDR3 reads TGCAGCGTAGGGACTAGCTCCTACGAGCAGTACTTC.

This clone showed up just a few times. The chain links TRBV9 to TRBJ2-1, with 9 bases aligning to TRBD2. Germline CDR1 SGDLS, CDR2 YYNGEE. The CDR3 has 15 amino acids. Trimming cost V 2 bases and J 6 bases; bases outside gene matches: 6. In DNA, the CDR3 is TGTGCCAGCAGCGTTAGCGGGAGCTTTGGCAATGAGCAGTTCTTC. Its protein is CASSVSGSFGNEQFF.

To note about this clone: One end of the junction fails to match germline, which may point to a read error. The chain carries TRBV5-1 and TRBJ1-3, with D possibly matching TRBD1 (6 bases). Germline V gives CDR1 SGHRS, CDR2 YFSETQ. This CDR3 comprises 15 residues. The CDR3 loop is CGRGGGLLSGNTIYF. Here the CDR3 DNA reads TGTGGGAGGGGCGGGGGCTTACTCTCTGGAAACACCATATATTTT.

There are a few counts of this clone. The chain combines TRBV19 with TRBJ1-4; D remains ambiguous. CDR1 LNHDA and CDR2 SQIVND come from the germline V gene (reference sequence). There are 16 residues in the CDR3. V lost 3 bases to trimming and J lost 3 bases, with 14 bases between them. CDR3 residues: CASSMLVQVSNEKLFF. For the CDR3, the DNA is TGTGCCAGTAGTATGCTGGTCCAGGTCTCTAATGAAAAACTGTTTTTT.

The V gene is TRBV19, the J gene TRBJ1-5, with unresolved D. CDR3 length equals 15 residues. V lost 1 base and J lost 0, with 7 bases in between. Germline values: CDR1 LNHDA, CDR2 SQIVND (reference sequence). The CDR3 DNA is TGTGCCAGTAGTATAGGAGGGTATAGCAATCAGCCCCAGCATTTT. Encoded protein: CASSIGGYSNQPQHF.

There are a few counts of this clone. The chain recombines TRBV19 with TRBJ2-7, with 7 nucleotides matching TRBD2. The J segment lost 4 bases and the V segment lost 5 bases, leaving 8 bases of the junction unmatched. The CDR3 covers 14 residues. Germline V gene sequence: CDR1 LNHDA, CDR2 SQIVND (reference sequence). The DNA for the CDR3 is TGTGCCAGTAGTCTACGGGGACTACATTACGAGCAGTACTTC. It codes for CASSLRGLHYEQYF.

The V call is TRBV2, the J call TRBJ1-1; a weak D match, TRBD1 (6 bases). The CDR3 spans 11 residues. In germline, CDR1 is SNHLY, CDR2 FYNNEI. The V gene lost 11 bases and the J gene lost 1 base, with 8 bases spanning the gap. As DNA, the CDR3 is TGTGCCCCCAGGGGGAACACTGAAGCTTTCTTT. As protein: CAPRGNTEAFF.

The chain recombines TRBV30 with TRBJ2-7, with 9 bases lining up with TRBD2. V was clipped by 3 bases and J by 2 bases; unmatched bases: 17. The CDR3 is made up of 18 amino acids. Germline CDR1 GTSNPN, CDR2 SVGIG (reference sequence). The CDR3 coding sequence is TGTGCCTGGAGCGCTTTATCGCCAGGACTAGCGTCAACCTACGAGCAGTACTTC. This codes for CAWSALSPGLASTYEQYF.

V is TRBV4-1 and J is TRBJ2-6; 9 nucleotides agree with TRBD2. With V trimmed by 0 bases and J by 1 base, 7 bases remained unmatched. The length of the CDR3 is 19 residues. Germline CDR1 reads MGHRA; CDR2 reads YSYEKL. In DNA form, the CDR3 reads TGCGCCAGCAGCCAAGAGTGGGCGGGAGGGTTGTCTGGGGCCAACGTCCTGACTTTC. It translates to CASSQEWAGGLSGANVLTF.